Here is one TCR beta chain with its context. The record originates from a study of blood T cell repertoires in COVID-19. Study overall: Nucleic acid was either cDNA or gDNA, and it came from T cells, B-cell-depleted T cells, or PBMCs.

Data came from immunoSEQ multiplex PCR; TCRdb stores just in-frame clones and leaves some out. Among 250,000 to 300,000 clones listed, roughly 89% were seen once. Trimming took 5 bases from V and 4 from J; bases not matched to a gene: 4. Germline V lookup: CDR1 WSHSY, CDR2 SAAADI. CDR3 length: 14 amino acids. The TCR sequence derives from a woman aged 40 to 49 who had recovered from COVID-19. The genes are TRBV10-2 and TRBJ2-3, with 9 bases that match TRBD2. Sequenced: peripheral blood. In nucleotides, the CDR3 is TGCGCCAGCAGTATAGCGGGAGTATCAGATACGCAGTATTTT. Translating it yields CASSIAGVSDTQYF.